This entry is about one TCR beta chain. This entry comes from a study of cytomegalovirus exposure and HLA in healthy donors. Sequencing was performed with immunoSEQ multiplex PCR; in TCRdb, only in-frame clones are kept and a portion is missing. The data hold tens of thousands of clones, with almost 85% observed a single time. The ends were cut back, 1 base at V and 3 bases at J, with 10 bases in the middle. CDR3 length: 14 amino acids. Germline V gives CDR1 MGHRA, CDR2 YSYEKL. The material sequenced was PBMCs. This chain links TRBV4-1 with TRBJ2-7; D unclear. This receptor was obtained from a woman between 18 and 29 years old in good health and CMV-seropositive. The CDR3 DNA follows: TGCGCCAGCAGCCAAGTTAATACCTACTACGAGCAGTACTTC. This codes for CASSQVNTYYEQYF.